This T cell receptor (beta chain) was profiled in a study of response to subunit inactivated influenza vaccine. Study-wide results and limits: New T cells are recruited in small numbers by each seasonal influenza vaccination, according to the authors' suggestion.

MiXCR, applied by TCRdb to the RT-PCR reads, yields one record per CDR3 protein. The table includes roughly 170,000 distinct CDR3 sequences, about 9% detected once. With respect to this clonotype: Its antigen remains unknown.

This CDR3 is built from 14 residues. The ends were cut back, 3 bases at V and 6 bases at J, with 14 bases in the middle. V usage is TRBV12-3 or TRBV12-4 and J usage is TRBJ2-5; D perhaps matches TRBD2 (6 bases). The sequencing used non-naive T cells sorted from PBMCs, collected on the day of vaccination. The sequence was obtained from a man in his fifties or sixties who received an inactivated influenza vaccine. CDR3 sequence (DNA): TGTGCCAGCAGTTTTTGGGGGGTTAGGAAGACCCAGTACTTC. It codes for CASSFWGVRKTQYF.